This TCR beta chain originates from a study of OX40 agonist ivuxolimab in advanced cancers. The CDR3 covers 16 residues. Trimming took 6 bases from V and 4 from J, leaving 21 bases between them. Germline V gives CDR1 MNHEY, CDR2 SMNVEV (reference sequence). Here immunoSEQ multiplex PCR was the method, and the copy in TCRdb shows in-frame clones only, minus some. The table has around 80,000 clones, 70% to 90% seen once. The chain combines TRBV27 with TRBJ1-2; possibly TRBD1 for D (6 bases). This receptor was identified in an adult with an advanced solid tumor such as melanoma, head and neck, liver or kidney cancer. The sample was CD4+ or CD8+ T cells sorted from blood, taken in a trial of the OX40 agonist ivuxolimab. CDR3 in DNA: TGTGCCAGCAGCCCGGGGGGGGGCGCGGGTATCTATGGCTACACCTTC. Its protein product is CASSPGGGAGIYGYTF.